Below, 22 T cell receptor beta chains from the same sample are listed, as sequenced in a study of blood T cell repertoires in COVID-19. Some clones are missing from TCRdb's copy, which holds only in-frame ones; the method was immunoSEQ multiplex PCR. The data hold 150,000 to 200,000 clones, with around 89% observed a single time. The specimen sequenced was peripheral blood. The source is a human donor in a cohort sampled during active COVID-19.

This clone has a single count. V and J are TRBV9 and TRBJ2-1, with TRBD2 matching over 11 bases. The junction had 6 bases not matched to a gene; V was cut back by 0 bases and J by 10 bases. The CDR3 consists of 15 residues. Germline CDR1 SGDLS, CDR2 YYNGEE. CDR3 in amino acids: CASSVGTSGRQEQFF. The CDR3 DNA follows: TGTGCCAGCAGCGTAGGAACTAGCGGGAGACAGGAGCAGTTCTTC. Full variable domain (rest looked up from reference TRBV9 and TRBJ2-1): DSGVTQTPKHLITATGQRVTLRCSPRSGDLSVYWYQQSLDQGLQFLIQYYNGEERAKGNILERFSAQQFPDLHSELNLSSLELGDSALYFCASSVGTSGRQEQFFGPGTRLTVL.

The rearrangement joins TRBV11-2 to TRBJ2-3, with TRBD1 matching 9 bases. V lost 4 bases, J lost 6 bases, and 8 bases stayed unmatched. Per germline, CDR1 SGHAT and CDR2 FQNNGV. The CDR3 is 15 amino acids. As DNA, the CDR3 is TGTGCCAGCAGCTCCTCCGGGACAGGGAGCGATACGCAGTATTTT. It is translated as CASSSSGTGSDTQYF.

In its sample, this clone was seen a few times. This chain connects TRBV2 to TRBJ2-2, with 7 bases identical to TRBD2. The junction had 10 bases not matched to a gene; V was cut back by 6 bases and J by 6 bases. The CDR3 contains 15 residues. The V gene's germline CDR1 is SNHLY and CDR2 FYNNEI. CDR3 coding DNA: TGTGCCAGCAGGGGAGGACTAGTAGGTTCCGGGGAGCTGTTTTTT. Residues: CASRGGLVGSGELFF. Filled out from reference TRBV2 and TRBJ2-2, the complete variable domain reads EPEVTQTPSHQVTQMGQEVILRCVPISNHLYFYWYRQILGQKVEFLVSFYNNEISEKSEIFDDQFSVERPDGSNFTLKIRSTKLEDSAMYFCASRGGLVGSGELFFGEGSRLTVL.

The genes are TRBV5-5 and TRBJ2-3, with 8 bases aligning to TRBD2. CDR1 and CDR2 (germline): SGHKS, YYEKEE (reference sequence). J lost 1 base, V lost 4 bases, and 5 bases had no gene match. The CDR3 covers 15 residues. The DNA for the CDR3 is TGTGCCAGCAGCCTCCAGCGGGGGCGCACAGATACGCAGTATTTT. Its translation: CASSLQRGRTDTQYF.

This chain uses TRBV20-1 with TRBJ1-1; 10 bases are a match to TRBD1. The CDR3 loop spans 12 amino acids. Trimming cost V 3 bases and J 12 bases; bases outside gene matches: 7. Germline CDR1 DFQATT, CDR2 SNEGSKA (reference sequence). Here the CDR3 reads CSASGDRGEPFF. CDR3 coding DNA: TGCAGTGCTAGTGGGGACAGGGGAGAACCTTTCTTT.

The chain combines TRBV2 with TRBJ2-4; TRBD2 agrees at 7 bases. V shed 5 bases and J 4 bases; nucleotides not matched to a gene: 5. CDR1 and CDR2 (germline): SNHLY, FYNNEI. This CDR3 spans 14 amino acids. The CDR3 loop reads CASSTTSLKNIQYF. CDR3 bases: TGTGCCAGCAGTACGACTAGCCTTAAAAACATTCAGTACTTC.

The chain uses TRBV5-1 and TRBJ2-1, with 8 nucleotides matching TRBD2. J gave up 3 bases and V 3 bases, and 5 bases lay outside the gene matches. There are 15 residues in the CDR3. The germline gives CDR1 SGHRS, CDR2 YFSETQ. Here the CDR3 reads CASSSSTSGYNEQFF. DNA of the CDR3: TGCGCCAGCAGCTCGAGTACTAGCGGCTACAATGAGCAGTTCTTC.

The V gene is TRBV30, the J gene TRBJ1-1; D gene ambiguous. The germline gives CDR1 GTSNPN, CDR2 SVGIG (reference sequence). V was clipped by 2 bases and J by 3 bases, with 13 bases between them. CDR3 length: 14 amino acids. This CDR3 reads CAWSSGLEDTEAFF. The CDR3 nucleotides read TGTGCCTGGAGTTCGGGGTTAGAGGACACTGAAGCTTTCTTT.

This clone occurred once. This chain uses TRBV28 with TRBJ2-7; tentative D call: TRBD1 (6 bases). The CDR3 runs to 13 residues. Per germline, CDR1 MDHEN and CDR2 SYDVKM. Trimming left V 8 bases short and J 0 bases short, with 11 bases between. CDR3: CASQGTSSYEQYF. The CDR3 bases are TGTGCCAGCCAAGGGACAAGCTCCTACGAGCAGTACTTC.

The V call is TRBV29-1, the J call TRBJ2-7, with D maybe TRBD1 (5 bases). The germline CDR1 and CDR2 sequences are SQVTM and ANQGSEA. The CDR3 contains 13 residues. Trimming left V 3 bases short and J 1 base short, with 10 bases between. This CDR3 reads CSVELGASYEQYF. In nucleotides, the CDR3 is TGCAGCGTTGAGCTTGGGGCATCCTACGAGCAGTACTTC.

This chain uses TRBV3-1 (or the pseudogene TRBV3-2) with TRBJ1-1, with D unresolved. In germline, CDR1 is LGHDT, CDR2 YNNKEL (reference sequence). This CDR3 contains 13 residues. V dropped 5 bases and J dropped 1 base, with 8 bases sitting between them. The CDR3 reads CASSRTWNTEAFF. The CDR3 nucleotides read TGTGCCAGCAGCAGGACTTGGAACACTGAAGCTTTCTTT.

The chain links TRBV14 to TRBJ1-1, with D uncertain. Trimming removed 4 bases from V and 1 base from J, with 13 bases in between. Germline CDR1 SGHDN, CDR2 FVKESK. The CDR3 has 15 amino acids. CDR3 sequence (DNA): TGTGCCAGCAGCCCCTTAACGGGTTGGAACACTGAAGCTTTCTTT. This translates into CASSPLTGWNTEAFF. The variable domain in full, with the rest retrieved from reference TRBV14 and TRBJ1-1, is EAGVTQFPSHSVIEKGQTVTLRCDPISGHDNLYWYRRVMGKEIKFLLHFVKESKQDESGMPNNRFLAERTGGTYSTLKVQPAELEDSGVYFCASSPLTGWNTEAFFGQGTRLTVV.

The J gene is TRBJ2-2, the V gene TRBV3-1 (or the pseudogene TRBV3-2); the match to TRBD1 covers 9 bases. Germline V gene lookup returns CDR1 LGHDT and CDR2 YNNKEL (reference sequence). This CDR3 contains 19 residues. Trimming cost V 0 bases and J 3 bases; bases outside gene matches: 11. In DNA, the CDR3 is TGTGCCAGCAGCCAAGATTGGCTTCCGGGACAGGGTCACACCGGGGAGCTGTTTTTT. The encoded protein is CASSQDWLPGQGHTGELFF.

This clone was picked up one time. J is TRBJ2-7 and V is TRBV5-4; TRBD2 aligns across 9 bases. The CDR3 has 15 amino acids. The V segment lost 0 bases and the J segment 7 bases; nucleotides outside the gene matches: 8. Germline V lookup: CDR1 SGHNT, CDR2 YYREEE (reference sequence). DNA for the CDR3: TGTGCCAGCAGCTTGGTTGGCGGGGGGGTTGGAGAGCAGTACTTC. It codes for CASSLVGGGVGEQYF.

V gene TRBV28 combines with J gene TRBJ2-7, with 8 bases identical to TRBD2. This CDR3 spans 16 amino acids. Germline CDR1 MDHEN, CDR2 SYDVKM. The V gene end was trimmed by 3 bases and the J gene end by 7 bases; junction bases not matched to a gene: 14. The CDR3 DNA is TGTGCCAGCAGTTTTGTCTTATCGGGAGGGCCGGGAGAGCAGTACTTC. Protein product: CASSFVLSGGPGEQYF.

The rearrangement uses TRBV6-2 or TRBV6-3 and TRBJ1-5; 9 bases fit TRBD1. Germline V gene lookup returns CDR1 MNHEY and CDR2 SVGEGT. This CDR3 spans 16 amino acids. Losses at the gene ends were 4 bases for V and 11 bases for J; bases not matched to a gene: 15. The DNA of the CDR3 is TGTGCCAGCAGTTTGGACAGGGGTGCCCTTTTTACGGCCCAGCATTTT. This codes for CASSLDRGALFTAQHF.

The V gene is TRBV6-1, the J gene TRBJ1-1; 7 bases map to TRBD1. Germline CDR1 MNHNS, CDR2 SASEGT. The junction had 13 bases not matched to a gene; V was cut back by 4 bases and J by 5 bases. This CDR3 has 16 amino acids. CDR3 nucleotides: TGTGCCAGCAGTGGTTGGACAGGATTGGCGGTGACTGAAGCTTTCTTT. Protein product: CASSGWTGLAVTEAFF.

This chain joins TRBV7-9 and TRBJ2-7; TRBD2 matches 10 bases. Germline lookup yields CDR1 SEHNR and CDR2 FQNEAQ (reference sequence). The CDR3 sequence is 16 residues long. Trimming took 5 bases from V and 2 from J; bases not matched to a gene: 9. In DNA, the CDR3 is TGTGCCAGCAGCGCCCTGACTAGCGGGCCCACCTACGAGCAGTACTTC. Amino acids: CASSALTSGPTYEQYF.

The chain recombines TRBV27 with TRBJ2-3, with 7 positions matching TRBD2. Looked up from germline, CDR1 is MNHEY and CDR2 is SMNVEV (reference sequence). J gave up 2 bases and V 3 bases, and 5 bases lay outside the gene matches. This CDR3 comprises 15 residues. CDR3 DNA: TGTGCCAGCAGTTTCCTCAGGGACTACACAGATACGCAGTATTTT. Translating it yields CASSFLRDYTDTQYF.

This sequence joins TRBV27 and TRBJ2-7, with D possibly TRBD1 on 6 matching bases. CDR3 length: 15 residues. Per the germline V gene, CDR1 is MNHEY and CDR2 is SMNVEV (reference sequence). V lost 8 bases to trimming and J lost 2 bases, with 19 bases between them. The CDR3 DNA is TGTGCCAGCGGATTCTTCCCAGGGGACACCTACGAGCAGTACTTC. Translation: CASGFFPGDTYEQYF.

This rearrangement joins TRBV5-1 to TRBJ2-3, with D maybe TRBD1 (5 bases). Germline V CDR1 and CDR2: SGHRS, YFSETQ. The ends were cut back, 2 bases at V and 0 bases at J, with 7 bases in the middle. The CDR3 consists of 14 residues. CDR3 sequence: CASSLDRSTDTQYF. The CDR3 DNA reads as TGCGCCAGCAGCTTAGACAGAAGCACAGATACGCAGTATTTT.

This chain joins TRBV7-9 and TRBJ1-6; D is perhaps TRBD1 (5 bases). This CDR3 is built from 15 residues. Looked up from germline, CDR1 is SEHNR and CDR2 is FQNEAQ (reference sequence). The germline V and J ends were trimmed by 7 bases and 2 bases, with 12 bases remaining between them. The CDR3 DNA follows: TGTGCCAGCACCCTTGGGGGGACCTATAATTCACCCCTCCACTTT. This sequence encodes CASTLGGTYNSPLHF. Full variable domain (outside the CDR3, taken from reference TRBV7-9 and TRBJ1-6): DTGVSQNPRHKITKRGQNVTFRCDPISEHNRLYWYRQTLGQGPEFLTYFQNEAQLEKSRLLSDRFSAERPKGSFSTLEIQRTEQGDSAMYLCASTLGGTYNSPLHFGNGTRLTVT.